These 8 T cell receptor beta chains were all obtained from the same sample, sequenced in a study of T-cell memory formation after mild COVID-19 listed by TCRdb under 2021. Libraries were built with 5' RACE. Sequencing relied on an Illumina NovaSeq 6000. TCRdb itself trimmed the public reads at Q25 with fastp, ran MiXCR and retained productive beta chains. Each CDR3 protein appears once, grouped with its most common genes and DNA. This sample is represented by more than 300,000 distinct CDR3 sequences; 20% to 25% of them were singletons. Around 23% of the sample lies in the top ten. The specimen sequenced was PBMCs or a T cell subset sorted from them (not recorded which). These receptors were collected from a man between 18 and 29 years old who had mild COVID-19 (a few samples of this study predate the infection). The sample titles of this study are shuffled in the database, so cell type and time point are left out; the donor was told from shared clones.

This rearrangement joins TRBV5-1 to TRBJ2-1, with D uncertain. V was shortened by 3 bases and J by 9 bases, with 7 bases between the two germline ends. Germline V CDR1 and CDR2: SGHRS, YFSETQ. This CDR3 has 11 residues. Written as DNA, the CDR3 is TGCGCCAGCAGCTGGACGGGTGAGCAGTTCTTC. Translation: CASSWTGEQFF.

The chain carries TRBV5-1 and TRBJ1-5; 8 bases map to TRBD1. Germline V gene data show CDR1 as SGHRS and CDR2 as YFSETQ. This CDR3 contains 15 residues. V trimming: 4 bases; J trimming: 4 bases; junction bases outside the gene matches: 7. The CDR3 bases are TGCGCCAGCAGCATAGGCCAGGGGGCGAATCAGCCCCAGCATTTT. It encodes CASSIGQGANQPQHF.

This clonotype was seen more than once but under ten times. V is TRBV7-3 and J is TRBJ2-2; 8 bases align to TRBD1. J lost 4 bases, V lost 2 bases, and 9 bases had no gene match. This CDR3 has 17 amino acids. Germline CDR1 reads SGHTA; CDR2 reads FQGTGA. DNA for the CDR3: TGTGCCAGCAGCTTACAGCCTAATCAGGGGGCCACCGGGGAGCTGTTTTTT. The encoded protein is CASSLQPNQGATGELFF.

The sample holds a few counts of this clonotype. This chain uses TRBV18 with TRBJ1-1, with D hard to call. Trimming cost V 0 bases and J 6 bases, with 14 bases left between them. Germline CDR1 and CDR2: KGHSH and LQKENI. This CDR3 is 15 amino acids long. Here the CDR3 DNA reads TGTGCCAGCTCACCACCGAAATCCGGAAGGGCTGAAGCTTTCTTT. Residues: CASSPPKSGRAEAFF.

The chain combines TRBV9 with TRBJ2-2; 10 nucleotides align to TRBD1. CDR3 length: 18 residues. Unmatched junction bases numbered 11, after V lost 3 bases and J lost 3 bases. Germline values: CDR1 SGDLS, CDR2 YYNGEE. CDR3 sequence reads: CASSARLRGTGDTGELFF. The DNA for the CDR3 is TGTGCCAGCAGCGCCAGACTTCGCGGGACAGGGGACACCGGGGAGCTGTTTTTT. Full variable domain (missing parts from reference TRBV9 and TRBJ2-2): DSGVTQTPKHLITATGQRVTLRCSPRSGDLSVYWYQQSLDQGLQFLIQYYNGEERAKGNILERFSAQQFPDLHSELNLSSLELGDSALYFCASSARLRGTGDTGELFFGEGSRLTVL.

This clonotype was picked up a small number of times. The chain uses TRBV7-8 and TRBJ2-1, with 12 bases aligning to TRBD2. Germline values: CDR1 SGHVS, CDR2 FQNEAQ. This CDR3 is built from 17 residues. Losses at the gene ends were 6 bases for V and 0 bases for J; bases not matched to a gene: 6. This CDR3 is CASRPRLAGDSYNEQFF. The CDR3 DNA follows: TGTGCCAGCAGGCCGAGACTAGCGGGGGACTCCTACAATGAGCAGTTCTTC. The whole variable domain, filled in from reference TRBV7-8 and TRBJ2-1, reads GAGVSQSPRYKVAKRGQDVALRCDPISGHVSLFWYQQALGQGPEFLTYFQNEAQLDKSGLPSDRFFAERPEGSVSTLKIQRTQQEDSAVYLCASRPRLAGDSYNEQFFGPGTRLTVL.

The chain couples TRBV6-2 or TRBV6-3 to TRBJ2-7; D not certain. The CDR3 is 14 amino acids. V was clipped by 7 bases and J by 2 bases, with 15 bases between them. Germline lookup yields CDR1 MNHEY and CDR2 SVGEGT. This CDR3 reads CASNDILSPYEQYV. In DNA form, the CDR3 reads TGTGCCAGCAACGATATACTTTCTCCCTACGAGCAGTACGTC.

This clonotype was detected only a few times. V and J are TRBV20-1 and TRBJ2-1; no clear D gene. CDR3 length: 12 residues. Germline values: CDR1 DFQATT, CDR2 SNEGSKA (reference sequence). Trimming pared 0 bases from V and 10 bases from J, leaving 10 bases between. DNA of the CDR3: TGCAGTGCTAGAGATATCCCCCGAGAGCAGTTCTTC. Translated: CSARDIPREQFF.